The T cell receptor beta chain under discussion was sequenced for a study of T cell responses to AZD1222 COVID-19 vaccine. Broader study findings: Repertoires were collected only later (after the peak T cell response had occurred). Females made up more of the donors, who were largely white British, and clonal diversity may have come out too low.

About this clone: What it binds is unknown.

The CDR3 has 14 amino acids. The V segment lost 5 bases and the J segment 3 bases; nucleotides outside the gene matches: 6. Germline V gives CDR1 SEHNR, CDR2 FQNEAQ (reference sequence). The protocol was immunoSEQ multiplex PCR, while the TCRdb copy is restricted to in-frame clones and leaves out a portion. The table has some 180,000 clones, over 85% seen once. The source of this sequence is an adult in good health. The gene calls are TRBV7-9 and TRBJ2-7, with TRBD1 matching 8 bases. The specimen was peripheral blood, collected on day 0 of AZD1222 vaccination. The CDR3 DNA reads TGTGCCAGCAGCCCCGACAGGGGACACTACGAGCAGTACTTC. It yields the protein CASSPDRGHYEQYF.